A single sample gave rise to the 8 T cell receptor beta chains below, sequenced in a study of blood T cell repertoires in COVID-19. The protocol was immunoSEQ multiplex PCR, while the TCRdb copy is restricted to in-frame clones and leaves out a portion. The repertoire holds more than 250,000 clones, around 85% seen once, with about 5.1% in the top ten. The sequencing sample was made of peripheral blood. The source is a man between 50 and 59 years old with active or convalescent COVID-19.

This sequence joins TRBV27 and TRBJ1-1; D is possibly TRBD1 (5 bases). Germline CDR1 and CDR2: MNHEY and SMNVEV (reference sequence). Trimming took off 0 bases at V and 3 bases at J, with 11 bases between the two ends. This CDR3 region has 15 residues. CDR3 residues: CASSLSRGWDTEAFF. DNA of the CDR3: TGTGCCAGCAGTTTATCTCGGGGGTGGGACACTGAAGCTTTCTTT.

On this clone: Other DNA sequences in this specimen translate into the identical CDR3. The chain carries TRBV6-5 and TRBJ1-5; the D gene is possibly TRBD1 (6 bases). With 4 bases removed from V and 7 bases from J, the gap between germline ends came to 11 bases. The CDR3 has 13 amino acids. Germline V gene lookup returns CDR1 MNHEY and CDR2 SVGAGI. CDR3: CASSWGGGQPQHF. In nucleotides, the CDR3 is TGTGCCAGCAGTTGGGGGGGCGGGCAGCCCCAGCATTTT.

The chain recombines TRBV5-3 with TRBJ2-1; TRBD2 aligns across 9 bases. TRBV5-3 is filed as an ORF, its function uncertain. V shed 4 bases and J 8 bases; nucleotides not matched to a gene: 7. The CDR3 totals 14 residues. The DNA for the CDR3 is TGTGCCAGAAGCCCGGGACTAGCCGGGGATGAGCAGTTCTTC. This gives the protein CARSPGLAGDEQFF.

V and J are TRBV2 and TRBJ2-2, with TRBD2 matching 10 bases. V lost 1 base and J lost 6; bases outside the gene matches: 5. The CDR3 runs to 16 residues. Per germline, CDR1 SNHLY and CDR2 FYNNEI. As DNA, the CDR3 is TGTGCCAGCAGTGAAGGGCCAGCGGGAGGGCCCGGGGAGCTGTTTTTT. Translating it yields CASSEGPAGGPGELFF.

There are a few counts of this clone. The rearrangement uses TRBV12-5 and TRBJ2-7; 10 bases are shared with TRBD1. V trimming: 1 base; J trimming: 0 bases; junction bases outside the gene matches: 0. This CDR3 is 15 amino acids long. Germline CDR1 LGHNT, CDR2 FRNRAP. Here the CDR3 DNA reads TGTGCTAGTGGTTTGGGACAGGGGGCCTCCTACGAGCAGTACTTC. It codes for CASGLGQGASYEQYF.

V gene TRBV6-5 combines with J gene TRBJ1-1, with D perhaps matching TRBD1 (5 bases). This CDR3 has 15 residues. The V and J ends lost 0 bases and 4 bases respectively, with 12 bases between them. Germline CDR1 MNHEY, CDR2 SVGAGI. The CDR3 coding sequence is TGTGCCAGCAGTTACTCGAAACGCGGGGGCACTGAAGCTTTCTTT. Translating gives CASSYSKRGGTEAFF.

V and J are TRBV5-1 and TRBJ2-1; the match to TRBD2 covers 7 bases. The length of the CDR3 is 16 residues. Germline lookup yields CDR1 SGHRS and CDR2 YFSETQ. The ends lost 0 bases at V and 7 bases at J; junction bases unmatched: 10. The CDR3 loop is CASSLGGSGGENEQFF. The CDR3 DNA reads TGCGCCAGCAGCTTGGGTGGCTCGGGGGGTGAGAATGAGCAGTTCTTC.

The chain joins TRBV2 to TRBJ1-2; possible D gene TRBD1, 5 bases. The CDR3 totals 15 residues. Trimming cost V 2 bases and J 4 bases, with 14 bases left between them. Germline CDR1 reads SNHLY; CDR2 reads FYNNEI. CDR3 coding DNA: TGTGCCAGCAGTGAAAAGGCAGGGATTCTCTATGGCTACACCTTC. It yields the protein CASSEKAGILYGYTF.